This T cell receptor (beta chain) was profiled in a study of tumour-infiltrating T cells in Burkitt lymphoma. Study information: Productive clonality predicted overall and progression-free survival.

Some clones are missing from TCRdb's copy, which holds only in-frame ones; the method was immunoSEQ multiplex PCR. This sample yields about 3,700 clones, of which 14% are seen a single time; over 20% belongs to the top ten. V dropped 6 bases and J dropped 0 bases, with 15 bases sitting between them. Germline CDR1 is ENHRY and CDR2 is SYGVKD. This CDR3 is built from 16 residues. This clone turned up a few times. Sequenced material: tumor tissue. The chain recombines TRBV10-3 with TRBJ2-1; a weak D match, TRBD2 (6 bases). The TCR sequence derives from a human donor with Burkitt lymphoma. This CDR3 reads CAISKTDGSSYNEQFF. DNA of the CDR3: TGTGCCATCAGCAAGACGGACGGGAGCTCCTACAATGAGCAGTTCTTC.